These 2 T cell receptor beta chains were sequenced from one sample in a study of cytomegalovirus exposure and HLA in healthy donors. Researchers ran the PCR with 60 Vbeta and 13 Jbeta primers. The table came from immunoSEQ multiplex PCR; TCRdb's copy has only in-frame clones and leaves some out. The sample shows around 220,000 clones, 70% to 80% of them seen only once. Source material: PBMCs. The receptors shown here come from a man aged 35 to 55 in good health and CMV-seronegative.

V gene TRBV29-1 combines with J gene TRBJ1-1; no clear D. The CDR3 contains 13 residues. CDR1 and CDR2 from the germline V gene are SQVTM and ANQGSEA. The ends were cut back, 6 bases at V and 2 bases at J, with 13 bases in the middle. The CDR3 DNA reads TGCAGCGTAGCAAGAGGGAGAAACACTGAAGCTTTCTTT. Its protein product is CSVARGRNTEAFF.

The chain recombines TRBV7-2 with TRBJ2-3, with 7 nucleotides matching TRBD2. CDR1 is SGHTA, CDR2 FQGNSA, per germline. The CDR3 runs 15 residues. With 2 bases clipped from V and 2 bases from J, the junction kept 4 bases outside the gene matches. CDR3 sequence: CASSLPAGYTDTQYF. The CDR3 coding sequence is TGTGCCAGCAGCTTACCAGCGGGGTACACAGATACGCAGTATTTT.